This TCR beta chain stems from a study of blood T cells in healthy people across ages. Together with a sample-barcoded 5' primer, a J-beta primer mix was included in a second PCR lasting roughly 6 to 12 cycles. From the 5' RACE reads, TCRdb called clonotypes with MiXCR, one entry per CDR3 protein. The data hold about 930,000 distinct CDR3 sequences, with almost 30% observed a single time. V was clipped by 0 bases and J by 3 bases, with 12 bases between them. The germline V gene encodes CDR1 PRHDT and CDR2 FYEKMQ (reference sequence). The CDR3 length is 15 residues. The data also belong to a second study, concerning T cells of mothers and their children.

The sequenced sample was blood. This sequence originates from a woman aged 35 to 49 in good health. The chain couples TRBV13 to TRBJ2-7; D is unclear. For the CDR3, the DNA is TGTGCCAGCAGCTTAGGGGCCGCGTTTGGCTACGAGCAGTACTTC. Encoded protein: CASSLGAAFGYEQYF.